This T cell receptor (beta chain) was identified in a study of cytomegalovirus exposure and HLA in healthy donors. PCR primers comprised 60 Vbeta and 13 Jbeta primers. Method: immunoSEQ multiplex PCR; TCRdb's copy keeps in-frame clones and lacks some. The profile covers almost 95,000 clones, with around 66% appearing a single time and around 4.2% taken by the ten largest. Germline values: CDR1 SGHTA, CDR2 FQGNSA. V lost 4 bases, J lost 1 base, and 7 bases stayed unmatched. The CDR3 spans 18 residues. Material: PBMCs. This TCR was recovered from a man aged 25 to 40 in good health and CMV-seronegative. The chain recombines TRBV7-2 with TRBJ2-2, with 12 bases identical to TRBD2. The CDR3 region is CASSSRPGLAGNTGELFF. The CDR3 DNA follows: TGTGCCAGCAGCTCAAGGCCGGGACTAGCGGGGAACACCGGGGAGCTGTTTTTT. Looking up the rest from reference TRBV7-2 and TRBJ2-2 gives the full variable domain: GAGVSQSPSNKVTEKGKDVELRCDPISGHTALYWYRQSLGQGLEFLIYFQGNSAPDKSGLPSDRFSAERTGGSVSTLTIQRTQQEDSAVYLCASSSRPGLAGNTGELFFGEGSRLTVL.